These 27 T cell receptor beta chains were all obtained from the same sample, sequenced in a study of metastatic and nonmetastatic thyroid tumors. Among the patients, none had received any treatment before thyroid surgery. MiXCR was used by TCRdb to re-call the PCR reads. Of thousands of clones detected, roughly 19% appear once; the ten largest clones hold roughly 24%. The material sequenced was adjacent normal tissue. The source is a male donor with papillary thyroid cancer or a benign thyroid nodule (not recorded which). Some clones in this sample may be carry-over from other donors' samples.

In its sample, this clone ranks as medium-sized. The chain uses TRBV30 and TRBJ1-2, with a weak D call TRBD1 (6 bases). CDR3 length equals 12 residues. Germline V gene sequence: CDR1 GTSNPN, CDR2 SVGIG (reference sequence). The V end lost 3 bases, the J end lost 7 bases, and 12 bases lay between the germline ends. DNA for the CDR3: TGTGCCTGGAGCGACAGGAGCTCTGGCTACACCTTC. This encodes CAWSDRSSGYTF.

Here the CDR3 DNA reads TGTGCCAGCAGCCTACTAGCGGGGATCACAGATACGCAGTATTTT. As protein: CASSLLAGITDTQYF. The V and J genes are TRBV7-2 and TRBJ2-3, with 10 nucleotides matching TRBD2. The CDR3 has 15 residues. Per the germline V gene, CDR1 is SGHTA and CDR2 is FQGNSA. J lost 2 bases, V lost 5 bases, and 4 bases had no gene match.

The rearrangement uses TRBV5-1 and TRBJ2-5; 11 bases line up with TRBD2. Trimming took 6 bases from V and 5 from J; bases not matched to a gene: 6. The CDR3 spans 14 residues. Germline assignment: CDR1 SGHRS and CDR2 YFSETQ. This chain's CDR3 is CASTYASGGETQYF. DNA of the CDR3: TGCGCCAGCACGTACGCTAGCGGGGGGGAGACCCAGTACTTC.

This clone has a single count. The genes are TRBV5-1 and TRBJ1-3; 7 nucleotides line up with TRBD1. CDR3 length: 17 residues. CDR1 is SGHRS and CDR2 is YFSETQ in the germline V gene. The J segment lost 0 bases and the V segment lost 0 bases, leaving 6 bases of the junction unmatched. Here the CDR3 DNA reads TGCGCCAGCAGCTTGGGTAGTCGGGACAGCTCTGGAAACACCATATATTTT. Residues: CASSLGSRDSSGNTIYF. Complete variable domain (other parts from reference TRBV5-1 and TRBJ1-3): KAGVTQTPRYLIKTRGQQVTLSCSPISGHRSVSWYQQTPGQGLQFLFEYFSETQRNKGNFPGRFSGRQFSNSRSEMNVSTLELGDSALYLCASSLGSRDSSGNTIYFGEGSWLTVV.

Only a few counts were recorded for this clone. This sample also contains other DNA sequences that code for the same CDR3. The rearrangement joins TRBV20-1 to TRBJ2-3, with TRBD2 matching 16 bases. Germline-derived CDR1 and CDR2 are DFQATT and SNEGSKA (reference sequence). This CDR3 spans 17 amino acids. V shed 1 base, J shed 4 bases, and the junction held 5 bases outside the gene matches. CDR3 nucleotide sequence: TGCAGTGCTAGAGGGGGACTAGCGGGGGGGCTTTCAGATACGCAGTATTTT. It encodes CSARGGLAGGLSDTQYF.

In DNA, the CDR3 is TGTGCCAGCAGTTTAACGGGAGGGTGGGAGCAGTTCTTC. Translation gives CASSLTGGWEQFF. V gene TRBV28 combines with J gene TRBJ2-1; 8 bases are shared with TRBD2. J gave up 10 bases and V 2 bases, and 4 bases lay outside the gene matches. Germline values: CDR1 MDHEN, CDR2 SYDVKM. The CDR3 length is 13 residues.

V usage is TRBV20-1 and J usage is TRBJ2-3, with D possibly TRBD1 on 6 matching bases. The V and J ends lost 2 bases and 4 bases respectively, with 13 bases between them. Germline V gene lookup returns CDR1 DFQATT and CDR2 SNEGSKA (reference sequence). This CDR3 is 14 amino acids long. The CDR3, as DNA: TGCAGTGCTAGAAACCAGGACAGTCCAGATACGCAGTATTTT. This sequence encodes CSARNQDSPDTQYF.

This clone was seen many times. The chain links TRBV4-1 to TRBJ2-5, with TRBD2 matching over 8 bases. V gave up 1 base and J gave up 0 bases; unmatched junction bases: 4. This CDR3 comprises 16 residues. Looked up from germline, CDR1 is MGHRA and CDR2 is YSYEKL. Here the CDR3 DNA reads TGCGCCAGCAGCCAAGGGATAGCGGGGAACCAAGAGACCCAGTACTTC. Encoded protein: CASSQGIAGNQETQYF.

This clone ranks as medium-sized. V and J are TRBV20-1 and TRBJ1-1; 7 nucleotides match TRBD1. This CDR3 spans 11 amino acids. Germline values: CDR1 DFQATT, CDR2 SNEGSKA (reference sequence). V gave up 5 bases and J gave up 8 bases; unmatched junction bases: 5. CDR3 sequence reads: CSALQGTEAFF. The CDR3 region has the DNA TGCAGTGCTTTACAGGGGACCGAAGCTTTCTTT.

This clone was counted only a few times. The chain recombines TRBV2 with TRBJ1-2; D perhaps matches TRBD1 (5 bases). CDR3 length: 15 residues. Per germline, CDR1 SNHLY and CDR2 FYNNEI. V lost 5 bases and J 8 bases, leaving 21 bases between the germline ends. The CDR3, as DNA: TGTGCCAGCAGTCCTCAGGGAGCTCAAAGTTGGGGCTACACCTTC. Protein product: CASSPQGAQSWGYTF.

The table lists this clone with a few counts. The rearrangement uses TRBV16 and TRBJ2-1; TRBD2 aligns across 9 bases. Trimming cost V 4 bases and J 9 bases; bases outside gene matches: 10. The CDR3 is made up of 15 amino acids. CDR1 KGHSY and CDR2 FQNENV come from the germline V gene. The CDR3 sequence is CASSPSGGRASEQFF. As DNA, the CDR3 is TGTGCCAGCAGCCCCTCTGGCGGGAGGGCCTCTGAGCAGTTCTTC.

The CDR3 bases are TGTGCCAGTAGTCCCCCGCGACAGAACACCGGGGAGCTGTTTTTT. This codes for CASSPPRQNTGELFF. The chain recombines TRBV19 with TRBJ2-2; no firm D call. V was clipped by 5 bases and J by 1 base, with 11 bases between them. The CDR3 is 15 amino acids. Germline CDR1 is LNHDA and CDR2 is SQIVND (reference sequence).

In its sample, this clone was seen a few times. The rearrangement joins TRBV5-1 to TRBJ1-1; a weak D match, TRBD1 (6 bases). The V end lost 4 bases, the J end lost 3 bases, and 10 bases lay between the germline ends. Germline V gives CDR1 SGHRS, CDR2 YFSETQ. The CDR3 has 13 residues. The CDR3 DNA reads as TGCGCCAGCAGCCCCGGACAGTACACTGAAGCTTTCTTT. Its protein is CASSPGQYTEAFF.

Notes on this clone: In this CDR3 the conserved last residue, phenylalanine or tryptophan, is missing, so a read error is likely. It is unclear where the CDR3 begins or ends on the DNA, so no DNA is shown, and the CDR3 is as TCRdb lists it. This rearrangement joins TRBV28 to TRBJ2-6; the listed D gene, TRBD1, was not tested against the DNA. The CDR3 spans 18 amino acids, including both terminal residues. Germline loops: CDR1 MDHEN, CDR2 SYDVKM. The CDR3 spells CASSNYGQGPTGANVLTN.

This clone is deemed medium-sized. The chain carries TRBV20-1 and TRBJ1-2; D is ambiguous. Germline V gene data show CDR1 as DFQATT and CDR2 as SNEGSKA (reference sequence). V gave up 1 base and J gave up 8 bases, with 17 bases separating them. This CDR3 has 14 residues. As DNA, the CDR3 is TGCAGTGCTAGAGGTGGATCGGGGTTAGGGGGCTACACCTTC. It translates to CSARGGSGLGGYTF.

V gene TRBV6-2 or TRBV6-3 combines with J gene TRBJ1-2; maybe TRBD1 (5 bases). The V end lost 2 bases, the J end lost 4 bases, and 11 bases lay between the germline ends. The CDR3 totals 14 residues. Per the germline V gene, CDR1 is MNHEY and CDR2 is SVGEGT. The CDR3 spells CASSYGASGYGYTF. DNA for the CDR3: TGTGCCAGCAGTTACGGGGCTAGCGGCTATGGCTACACCTTC.

The chain uses TRBV20-1 and TRBJ2-6; D may be TRBD2 (6 bases). Looked up from germline, CDR1 is DFQATT and CDR2 is SNEGSKA (reference sequence). V was pared by 5 bases and J by 5 bases, with 19 bases between. The length of the CDR3 is 16 residues. CDR3 sequence (DNA): TGCAGTGCTCTCAAGACTAGAGCATTTAGGGCCAACGTCCTGACTTTC. This codes for CSALKTRAFRANVLTF.

This clone has a handful of counts. This rearrangement joins TRBV9 to TRBJ2-5, with 8 nucleotides matching TRBD1. After removal of 6 bases from V and 2 bases from J, the junction contained 6 bases not matched to a gene. This CDR3 has 14 amino acids. Looked up from germline, CDR1 is SGDLS and CDR2 is YYNGEE. This CDR3 reads CASNPGTGQETQYF. The CDR3 DNA follows: TGTGCCAGCAACCCAGGGACAGGACAAGAGACCCAGTACTTC.

This clone was observed a few times. CDR3 in amino acids: CASSLRVNTEAFF. The DNA for the CDR3 is TGTGCCAGCAGTTTGCGAGTGAACACTGAAGCTTTCTTT. This chain joins TRBV28 and TRBJ1-1, with D unresolved. Germline CDR1 reads MDHEN; CDR2 reads SYDVKM. The CDR3 runs to 13 residues. Trimming cost V 3 bases and J 0 bases, with 5 bases left between them. Variable domain in full (rest from reference TRBV28 and TRBJ1-1): DVKVTQSSRYLVKRTGEKVFLECVQDMDHENMFWYRQDPGLGLRLIYFSYDVKMKEKGDIPEGYSVSREKKERFSLILESASTNQTSMYLCASSLRVNTEAFFGQGTRLTVV.

This clone is termed medium-sized. This chain connects TRBV6-1 to TRBJ2-3, with 12 bases matching TRBD2. This CDR3 spans 16 amino acids. CDR1 is MNHNS, CDR2 SASEGT, per germline. The J segment lost 0 bases and the V segment lost 6 bases, leaving 4 bases of the junction unmatched. CDR3 coding DNA: TGTGCCAGCAGCACTAGCGGGGGGACTAGCACAGATACGCAGTATTTT. Protein product: CASSTSGGTSTDTQYF.

About this clone: This may stem from a read error, because a much larger clone lies one nucleotide away. The chain links TRBV6-1 to TRBJ2-2, with D unresolved. Germline CDR1 is MNHNS and CDR2 is SASEGT. This CDR3 comprises 10 residues. Trimming shortened V by 10 bases and J by 8 bases, and 8 bases separated the two germline ends. The CDR3 coding sequence is TGTGCCAACAGAATAGGGGAGCTGTTTTTT. Translating gives CANRIGELFF.

This rearrangement joins TRBV15 to TRBJ2-1; no definite D call. Germline-derived CDR1 and CDR2 are LNHNV and YYDKDF (reference sequence). The CDR3 totals 15 residues. Trimming left V 0 bases short and J 9 bases short, with 15 bases between. CDR3 DNA: TGTGCCACCAGCAGAGACGGCCTAGTAATGGGTGAGCAGTTCTTC. Translated: CATSRDGLVMGEQFF.

This chain's CDR3 is CASSSYYGSSGNTGELFF. CDR3 bases: TGTGCCAGCAGTTCCTACTATGGGAGTAGCGGTAACACCGGGGAGCTGTTTTTT. The V gene is TRBV6-5, the J gene TRBJ2-2; a possible D gene is TRBD2 (6 bases). V was cut by 4 bases and J by 2 bases, with 20 bases left in between. CDR1 MNHEY and CDR2 SVGAGI come from the germline V gene. The CDR3 contains 18 residues.

By frequency in the sample, this clone is medium-sized. This chain uses TRBV14 with TRBJ1-4, with a possible D match to TRBD1 (5 bases). CDR1 is SGHDN, CDR2 FVKESK, per germline. The CDR3 has 13 residues. The V gene lost 5 bases and the J gene lost 10 bases, with 14 bases spanning the gap. CDR3 sequence (DNA): TGTGCCAGCAGCGCATACGGGGGGGGAAAACTGTTTTTT. It encodes CASSAYGGGKLFF.

This clone has just a few counts. The chain is built from TRBV27 and TRBJ2-7; 9 bases agree with TRBD1. Germline V CDR1 and CDR2: MNHEY, SMNVEV (reference sequence). J was trimmed by 0 bases and V by 8 bases; bases with no gene match: 11. The CDR3 consists of 16 residues. DNA of the CDR3: TGTGCCAGCGGCCCCCCGGGACAGGGCAGCTCCTACGAGCAGTACGTC. Translated, it gives CASGPPGQGSSYEQYV.

The CDR3 DNA reads as TGTGCCAGCACTTCTGATTCCGAGTCACGGAACACTGAAGCTTTCTTT. This gives the protein CASTSDSESRNTEAFF. The V and J genes are TRBV28 and TRBJ1-1; D ambiguous. Germline V CDR1 and CDR2: MDHEN, SYDVKM. Deletions cut 7 bases from V and 1 base from J, with 19 bases between. The CDR3 has 16 residues.

This rearrangement joins TRBV9 to TRBJ2-2; D remains ambiguous. Trimming shortened V by 0 bases and J by 4 bases, and 10 bases separated the two germline ends. The germline CDR1 and CDR2 sequences are SGDLS and YYNGEE. The CDR3 spans 15 residues. The CDR3 sequence is CASSVVGRSTGELFF. The DNA of the CDR3 is TGTGCCAGCAGCGTAGTTGGGCGCAGCACCGGGGAGCTGTTTTTT.